This entry lists 14 T cell receptor beta chains sequenced from one sample in a study of regulatory T cells in long-lasting Graves disease. Time point defined: newly diagnosed GD, antithyroid drugs for less than 3 months. The TCR library was made from RNA that had been extracted from PBMCs in TRIzol. With iRepertoire HTBI primers and Arm-PCR of CDR3 regions, TCR beta libraries were built. TCRdb processed the multiplex PCR reads anew with MiXCR; each CDR3 protein has one entry. The table has about 330,000 distinct CDR3 sequences, around 16% seen once. These same data were also listed under a study on T cells in Graves' hyperthyroidism and ophthalmopathy.

The specimen was peripheral blood mononuclear cells (PBMCs), collected at new diagnosis, from a patient treated with antithyroid drugs. These receptor sequences come from a young woman with Graves disease.

This clonotype was counted at least ten times. The rearrangement joins TRBV12-3 or TRBV12-4 to TRBJ2-1; D not certain. The CDR3 covers 14 residues. The V and J ends lost 1 base and 6 bases respectively, with 10 bases between them. CDR3 protein: CASSLDGYGNEQFF. The CDR3 nucleotides read TGTGCCAGCAGTTTAGATGGTTACGGCAATGAGCAGTTCTTC.

At least ten counts were recorded for this clonotype. The V gene is TRBV7-2, the J gene TRBJ2-1; a weak D match, TRBD1 (6 bases). The V end lost 7 bases, the J end lost 6 bases, and 10 bases lay between the germline ends. Germline CDR1 and CDR2: SGHTA and FQGNSA. This CDR3 has 12 amino acids. Here the CDR3 reads CASTIQGNEQFF. The CDR3 DNA follows: TGTGCCAGCACCATACAGGGCAATGAGCAGTTCTTC.

The genes are TRBV13 and TRBJ2-7; weak D call: TRBD2 (5 bases). Trimming took off 5 bases at V and 3 bases at J, with 14 bases between the two ends. Germline V gene lookup returns CDR1 PRHDT and CDR2 FYEKMQ (reference sequence). This CDR3 has 14 amino acids. CDR3 in amino acids: CASSPAAQNYEQYF. DNA of the CDR3: TGTGCCAGCAGCCCAGCGGCGCAGAACTACGAGCAGTACTTC.

This chain uses TRBV5-1 with TRBJ2-1; 8 bases line up with TRBD2. This CDR3 comprises 15 residues. Per the germline V gene, CDR1 is SGHRS and CDR2 is YFSETQ. The junction had 12 bases not matched to a gene; V was cut back by 4 bases and J by 9 bases. The CDR3 DNA is TGCGCCAGCAGCAGCCAAGGGACTAGGGTTTCTGAGCAGTTCTTC. Residues: CASSSQGTRVSEQFF.

This clonotype has a count of ten or more. This chain uses TRBV2 with TRBJ2-3; 9 bases match TRBD2. This CDR3 region has 18 residues. The V gene's germline CDR1 is SNHLY and CDR2 FYNNEI. V lost 7 bases and J lost 6; bases outside the gene matches: 20. The CDR3: CASNLYGGLAGPPDTQYF. For the CDR3, the DNA is TGTGCCAGCAACCTTTACGGCGGGCTAGCGGGGCCCCCGGATACGCAGTATTTT.

This clonotype has a count of ten or more. The chain couples TRBV12-3 or TRBV12-4 to TRBJ2-7; perhaps TRBD1 as D (6 bases). V shed 8 bases and J shed 3 bases, with 11 bases lying between them. The CDR3 contains 12 residues. The CDR3 reads CASGGLNYEQYF. CDR3 DNA: TGTGCCAGCGGGGGCCTTAACTACGAGCAGTACTTC.

The chain employs TRBV28 and TRBJ1-5; D is undetermined. Germline V gene sequence: CDR1 MDHEN, CDR2 SYDVKM. The CDR3 runs 14 residues. V was trimmed by 1 base and J by 3 bases, leaving 7 bases between them. The CDR3 loop is CASSLYDNNQPQHF. CDR3 coding DNA: TGTGCCAGCAGTTTATATGACAACAATCAGCCCCAGCATTTT.

The chain uses TRBV2 and TRBJ1-1; D is possibly TRBD1 (5 bases). Trimming shortened V by 1 base and J by 4 bases, and 13 bases separated the two germline ends. This CDR3 has 15 residues. Germline lookup yields CDR1 SNHLY and CDR2 FYNNEI. The CDR3 coding sequence is TGTGCCAGCAGTGAAGTCAAGGGACTACCCACTGAAGCTTTCTTT. It codes for CASSEVKGLPTEAFF.

This clonotype was seen many times. V gene TRBV11-2 combines with J gene TRBJ2-7; no clear D gene. This CDR3 contains 13 residues. Trimming left V 1 base short and J 5 bases short, with 9 bases between. Germline lookup yields CDR1 SGHAT and CDR2 FQNNGV. The CDR3 DNA is TGTGCCAGCAGCTTAGGGTGGAGAAACGAGCAGTACTTC. Translation gives CASSLGWRNEQYF. The complete variable domain, with remaining parts taken from reference TRBV11-2 and TRBJ2-7, reads EAGVAQSPRYKIIEKRQSVAFWCNPISGHATLYWYQQILGQGPKLLIQFQNNGVVDDSQLPKDRFSAERLKGVDSTLKIQPAKLEDSAVYLCASSLGWRNEQYFGPGTRLTVT.

In its sample, this clonotype was seen many times. The chain carries TRBV5-1 and TRBJ1-4; TRBD1 matches 9 bases. The CDR3 runs to 13 residues. V trimming: 7 bases; J trimming: 7 bases; junction bases outside the gene matches: 5. Germline V gene sequence: CDR1 SGHRS, CDR2 YFSETQ. Written as DNA, the CDR3 is TGCGCCAGCCGGGACAGGGATGGTGAAAAACTGTTTTTT. This codes for CASRDRDGEKLFF.

This clonotype was recorded at least ten times. In nucleotides, the CDR3 is TGCAGTGCTAGAGGGACAGGGCGCATGAGCGGGAGCAACACAGATACGCAGTATTTT. Its protein is CSARGTGRMSGSNTDTQYF. The genes are TRBV20-1 and TRBJ2-3, with D perhaps assigned TRBD1 or TRBD2 (8 bases each). There are 19 residues in the CDR3. Germline assignment: CDR1 DFQATT and CDR2 SNEGSKA (reference sequence). The V end lost 1 base, the J end lost 2 bases, and 25 bases lay between the germline ends.

This clonotype was picked up many times. The V call is TRBV6-1, the J call TRBJ1-1; D not resolved. With 2 bases removed from V and 3 bases from J, the gap between germline ends came to 10 bases. The CDR3 runs 14 residues. The germline V gene encodes CDR1 MNHNS and CDR2 SASEGT. Written as DNA, the CDR3 is TGTGCCAGCAGTGAACACTCCATCGACACTGAAGCTTTCTTT. Its translation is CASSEHSIDTEAFF.

This clonotype was seen a few times. This chain connects TRBV24-1 to TRBJ2-1, with TRBD1 matching 9 bases. Germline V gene data show CDR1 as KGHDR and CDR2 as SFDVKD. Trimming at V came to 6 bases and at J to 0 bases, leaving 8 bases not matched to a gene. CDR3 length: 17 residues. CDR3 DNA: TGTGCCACCAGTAAAAAACCGGGACAGGGCTCCTACAATGAGCAGTTCTTC. Protein product: CATSKKPGQGSYNEQFF.

This clonotype was seen at least ten times. V gene TRBV29-1 combines with J gene TRBJ2-1, with 10 bases fitting TRBD1. From germline, CDR1 is SQVTM and CDR2 ANQGSEA. The V segment lost 4 bases and the J segment 7 bases; nucleotides outside the gene matches: 7. The CDR3 has 14 amino acids. The CDR3 loop is CSVVGTGEGNEQFF. The DNA of the CDR3 is TGCAGCGTTGTCGGGACAGGGGAAGGAAATGAGCAGTTCTTC.